This T cell receptor (beta chain) derives from a study of T cell responses to AZD1222 COVID-19 vaccine. The method was immunoSEQ multiplex PCR; TCRdb's version includes in-frame clones alone and lacks a portion of them. The repertoire consists of 95,000 to 150,000 clones, with around 88% occurring once and the leading ten covering approximately 5.4%. Germline CDR1 reads KGHSH; CDR2 reads LQKENI. The CDR3 has 13 amino acids. V lost 0 bases, J lost 4 bases, and 6 bases lay in between. Here the sequenced sample was peripheral blood, taken on day 0 of AZD1222 vaccination. The chain carries TRBV18 and TRBJ1-2; D ambiguous. The source of this sequence is an adult in good health. The CDR3 DNA reads TGTGCCAGCTCACCACCAGGGATCTATGGCTACACCTTC. Amino acids: CASSPPGIYGYTF.